This T cell receptor (beta chain) was recovered during a study of technical replicates of blood from four donors. Libraries were prepared by immunoSEQ multiplex PCR; TCRdb keeps only in-frame clonotypes and omits some of them. The table has tens of thousands of clones, 91% seen once. This CDR3 comprises 16 residues. CDR1 and CDR2 from the germline V gene are LGHNA and YSLEER. After removal of 2 bases from V and 6 bases from J, the junction contained 13 bases not matched to a gene. V and J are TRBV4-3 and TRBJ2-7, with 7 bases aligning to TRBD1. This TCR was recovered from a human donor in good health. Some clones in this sample may be carry-over from other donors' samples. The sequencing sample was made of T cells isolated from PBMCs. CDR3 nucleotide sequence: TGCGCCAGCAGCCAAAGGGGAACAGGGGCTCTGAGCGAGCAGTACTTC. Its protein is CASSQRGTGALSEQYF.